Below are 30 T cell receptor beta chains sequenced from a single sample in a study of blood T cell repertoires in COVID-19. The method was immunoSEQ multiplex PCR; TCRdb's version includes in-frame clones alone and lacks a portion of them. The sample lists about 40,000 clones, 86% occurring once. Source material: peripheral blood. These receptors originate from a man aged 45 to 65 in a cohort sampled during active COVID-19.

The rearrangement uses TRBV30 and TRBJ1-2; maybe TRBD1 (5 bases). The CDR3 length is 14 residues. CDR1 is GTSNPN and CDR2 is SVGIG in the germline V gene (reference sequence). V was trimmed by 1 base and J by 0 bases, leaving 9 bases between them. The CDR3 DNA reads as TGTGCCTGGAGTGGGGCGACAGCTAACTATGGCTACACCTTC. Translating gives CAWSGATANYGYTF.

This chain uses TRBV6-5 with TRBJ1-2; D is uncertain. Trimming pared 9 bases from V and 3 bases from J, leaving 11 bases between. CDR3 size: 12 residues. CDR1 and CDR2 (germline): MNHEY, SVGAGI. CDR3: CASLGRHYGYTF. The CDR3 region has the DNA TGTGCCAGTTTGGGCCGTCACTATGGCTACACCTTC.

CDR3 coding DNA: TGTGCCAGCAGTTTATATATCTTAACTACGGGCGAGCAGTACGTC. Its protein is CASSLYILTTGEQYV. The chain couples TRBV6-5 to TRBJ2-7, with D uncertain. Germline V gives CDR1 MNHEY, CDR2 SVGAGI. V gave up 4 bases and J gave up 6 bases, with 19 bases separating them. This CDR3 comprises 15 residues.

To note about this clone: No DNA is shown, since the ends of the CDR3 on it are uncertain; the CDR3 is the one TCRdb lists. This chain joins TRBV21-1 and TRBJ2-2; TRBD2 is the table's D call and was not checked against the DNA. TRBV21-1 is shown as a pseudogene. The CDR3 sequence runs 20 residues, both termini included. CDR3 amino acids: CASSKVGLGTSGGNTGELFF.

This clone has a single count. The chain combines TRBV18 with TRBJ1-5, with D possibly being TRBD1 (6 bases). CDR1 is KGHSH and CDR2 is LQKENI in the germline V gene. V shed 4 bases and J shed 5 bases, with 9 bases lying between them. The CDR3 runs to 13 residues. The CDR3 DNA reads TGTGCCAGCTCACAGGGGGGGGATCAGCCCCAGCATTTT. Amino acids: CASSQGGDQPQHF.

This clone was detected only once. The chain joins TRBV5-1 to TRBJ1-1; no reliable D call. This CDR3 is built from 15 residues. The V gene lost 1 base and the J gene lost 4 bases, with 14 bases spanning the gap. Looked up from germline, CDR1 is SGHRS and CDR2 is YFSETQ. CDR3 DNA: TGCGCCAGCAGCTTGTACGGGGAGGGAACCACTGAAGCTTTCTTT. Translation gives CASSLYGEGTTEAFF.

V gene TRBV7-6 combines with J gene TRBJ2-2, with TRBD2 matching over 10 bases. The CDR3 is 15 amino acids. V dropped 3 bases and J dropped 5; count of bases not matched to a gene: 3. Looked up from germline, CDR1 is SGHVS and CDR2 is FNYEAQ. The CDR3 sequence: CASSLSGGVTGELFF. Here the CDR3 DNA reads TGTGCCAGCAGCTTGAGCGGGGGGGTTACCGGGGAGCTGTTTTTT.

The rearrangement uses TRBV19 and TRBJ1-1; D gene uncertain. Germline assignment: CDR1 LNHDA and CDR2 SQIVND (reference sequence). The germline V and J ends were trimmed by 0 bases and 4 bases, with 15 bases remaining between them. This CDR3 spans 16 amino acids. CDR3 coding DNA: TGTGCCAGTAGTATAGATCTAGGAGCGACGGGCACTGAAGCTTTCTTT. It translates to CASSIDLGATGTEAFF.

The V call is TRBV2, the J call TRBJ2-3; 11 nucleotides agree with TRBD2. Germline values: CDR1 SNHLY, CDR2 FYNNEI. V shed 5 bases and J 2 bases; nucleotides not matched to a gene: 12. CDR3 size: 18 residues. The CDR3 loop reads CASSPSGGLAGVTDTQYF. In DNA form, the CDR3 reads TGTGCCAGCAGTCCATCAGGCGGACTAGCGGGCGTCACAGATACGCAGTATTTT.

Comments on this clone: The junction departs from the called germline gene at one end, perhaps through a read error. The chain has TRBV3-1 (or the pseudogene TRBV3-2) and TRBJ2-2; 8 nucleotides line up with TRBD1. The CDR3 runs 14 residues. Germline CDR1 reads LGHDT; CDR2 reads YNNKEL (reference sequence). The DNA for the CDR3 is TGTGCCAGCAGTACGATAACAGGGGGGCGCCCTGGGCTTTTT. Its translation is CASSTITGGRPGLF.

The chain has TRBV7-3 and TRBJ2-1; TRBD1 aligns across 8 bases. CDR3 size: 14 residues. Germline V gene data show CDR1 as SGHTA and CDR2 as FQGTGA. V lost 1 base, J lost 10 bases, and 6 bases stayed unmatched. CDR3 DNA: TGTGCCAGCAGCTTAAGTCCAGGGGGCAAGGAGCAGTTCTTC. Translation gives CASSLSPGGKEQFF. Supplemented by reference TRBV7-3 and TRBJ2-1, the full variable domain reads GAGVSQTPSNKVTEKGKYVELRCDPISGHTALYWYRQSLGQGPEFLIYFQGTGAADDSGLPNDRFFAVRPEGSVSTLKIQRTERGDSAVYLCASSLSPGGKEQFFGPGTRLTVL.

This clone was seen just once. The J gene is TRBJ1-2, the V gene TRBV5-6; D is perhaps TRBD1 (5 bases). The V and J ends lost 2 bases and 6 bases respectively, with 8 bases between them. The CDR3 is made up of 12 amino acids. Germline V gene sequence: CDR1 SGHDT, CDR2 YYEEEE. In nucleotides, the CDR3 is TGTGCCAGCAGCTTCAGACAGCATGGCTACACCTTC. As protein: CASSFRQHGYTF.

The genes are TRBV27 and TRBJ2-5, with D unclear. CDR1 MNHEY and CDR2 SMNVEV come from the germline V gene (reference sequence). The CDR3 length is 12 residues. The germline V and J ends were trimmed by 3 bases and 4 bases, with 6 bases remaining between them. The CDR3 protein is CASSFGGETQYF. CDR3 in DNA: TGTGCCAGCAGTTTTGGCGGAGAGACCCAGTACTTC.

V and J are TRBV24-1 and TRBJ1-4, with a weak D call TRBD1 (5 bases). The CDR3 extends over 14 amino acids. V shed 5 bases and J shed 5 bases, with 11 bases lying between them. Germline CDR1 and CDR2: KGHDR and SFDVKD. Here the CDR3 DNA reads TGTGCCACCAGTGGTCGGGGGGAGAATGAAAAACTGTTTTTT. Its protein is CATSGRGENEKLFF.

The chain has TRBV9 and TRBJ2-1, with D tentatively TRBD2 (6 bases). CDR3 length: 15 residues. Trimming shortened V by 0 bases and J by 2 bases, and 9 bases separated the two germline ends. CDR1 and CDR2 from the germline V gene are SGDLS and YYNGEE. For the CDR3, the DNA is TGTGCCAGCAGCGTAGGACTAGATGCCTACAATGAGCAGTTCTTC. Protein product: CASSVGLDAYNEQFF.

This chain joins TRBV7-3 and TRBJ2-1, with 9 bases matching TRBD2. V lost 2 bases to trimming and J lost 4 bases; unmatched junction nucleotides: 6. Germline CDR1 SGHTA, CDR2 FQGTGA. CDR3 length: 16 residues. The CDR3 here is CASSLGLAGLYNEQFF. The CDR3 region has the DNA TGTGCCAGCAGCTTAGGGCTAGCGGGATTATACAATGAGCAGTTCTTC.

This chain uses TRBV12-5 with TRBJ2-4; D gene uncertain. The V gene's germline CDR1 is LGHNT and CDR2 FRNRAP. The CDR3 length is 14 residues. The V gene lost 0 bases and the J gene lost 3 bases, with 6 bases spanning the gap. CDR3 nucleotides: TGTGCTAGTGGTTTGGTCCGTTTCAAAAACATTCAGTACTTC. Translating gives CASGLVRFKNIQYF.

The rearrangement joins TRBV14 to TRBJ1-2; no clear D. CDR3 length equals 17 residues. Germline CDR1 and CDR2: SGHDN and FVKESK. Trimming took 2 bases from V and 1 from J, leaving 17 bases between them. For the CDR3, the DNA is TGTGCCAGCAGCCAATCCTGGGGAGACCCCGATAACTATGGCTACACCTTC. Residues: CASSQSWGDPDNYGYTF.

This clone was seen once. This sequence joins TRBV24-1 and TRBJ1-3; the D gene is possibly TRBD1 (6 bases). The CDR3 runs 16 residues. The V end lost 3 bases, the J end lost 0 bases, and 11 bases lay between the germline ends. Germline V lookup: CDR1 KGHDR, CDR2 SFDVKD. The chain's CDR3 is CATSDGTGPSGNTIYF. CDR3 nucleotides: TGTGCCACCAGTGATGGCACAGGGCCCTCTGGAAACACCATATATTTT.

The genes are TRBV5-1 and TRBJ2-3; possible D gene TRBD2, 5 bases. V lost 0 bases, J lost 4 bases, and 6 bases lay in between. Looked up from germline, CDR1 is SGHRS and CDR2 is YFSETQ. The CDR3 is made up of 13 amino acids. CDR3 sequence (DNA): TGCGCCAGCAGCTTGGGGGGAGCAGATACGCAGTATTTT. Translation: CASSLGGADTQYF.

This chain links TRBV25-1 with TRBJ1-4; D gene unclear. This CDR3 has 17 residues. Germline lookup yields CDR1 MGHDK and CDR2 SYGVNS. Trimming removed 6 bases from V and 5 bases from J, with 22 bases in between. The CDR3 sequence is CASRPKRGYGANEKLFF. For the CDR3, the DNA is TGTGCCAGCAGACCTAAGCGTGGGTACGGAGCAAATGAAAAACTGTTTTTT.

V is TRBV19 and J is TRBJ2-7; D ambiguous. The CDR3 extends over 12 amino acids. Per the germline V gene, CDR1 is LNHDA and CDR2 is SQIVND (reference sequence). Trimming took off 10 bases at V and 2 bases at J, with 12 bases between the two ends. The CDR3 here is CATQNSPYEQYF. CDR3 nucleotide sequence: TGTGCCACCCAAAATAGTCCCTACGAGCAGTACTTC.

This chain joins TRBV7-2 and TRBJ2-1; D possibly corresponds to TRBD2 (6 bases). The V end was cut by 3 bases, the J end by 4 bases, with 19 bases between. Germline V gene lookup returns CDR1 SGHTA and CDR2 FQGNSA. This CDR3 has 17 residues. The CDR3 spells CASSFLTRPSTYNEQFF. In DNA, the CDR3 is TGTGCCAGCAGCTTCTTGACTAGACCCTCAACTTACAATGAGCAGTTCTTC. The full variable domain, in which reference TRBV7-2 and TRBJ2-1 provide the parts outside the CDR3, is GAGVSQSPSNKVTEKGKDVELRCDPISGHTALYWYRQSLGQGLEFLIYFQGNSAPDKSGLPSDRFSAERTGGSVSTLTIQRTQQEDSAVYLCASSFLTRPSTYNEQFFGPGTRLTVL.

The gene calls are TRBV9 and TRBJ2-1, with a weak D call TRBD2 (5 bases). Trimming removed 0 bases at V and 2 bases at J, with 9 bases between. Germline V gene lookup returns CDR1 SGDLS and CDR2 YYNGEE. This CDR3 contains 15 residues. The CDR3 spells CASSVEAAPYNEQFF. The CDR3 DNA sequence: TGTGCCAGCAGCGTAGAAGCGGCCCCCTACAATGAGCAGTTCTTC.

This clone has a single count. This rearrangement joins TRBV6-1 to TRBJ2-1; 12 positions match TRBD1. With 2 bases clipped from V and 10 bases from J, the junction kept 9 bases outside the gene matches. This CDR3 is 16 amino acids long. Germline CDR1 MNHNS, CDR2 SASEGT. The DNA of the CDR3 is TGTGCCAGCAGTGAATTTGTGGGACAGGGGGCGCAAGAGCAGTTCTTC. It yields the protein CASSEFVGQGAQEQFF.

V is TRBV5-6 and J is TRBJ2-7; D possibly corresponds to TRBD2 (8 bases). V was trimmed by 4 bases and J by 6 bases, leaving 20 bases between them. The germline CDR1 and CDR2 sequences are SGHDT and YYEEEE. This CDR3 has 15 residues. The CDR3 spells CASSREGAGGLEQYF. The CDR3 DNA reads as TGTGCCAGCAGCCGCGAGGGGGCGGGGGGACTCGAGCAGTACTTC.

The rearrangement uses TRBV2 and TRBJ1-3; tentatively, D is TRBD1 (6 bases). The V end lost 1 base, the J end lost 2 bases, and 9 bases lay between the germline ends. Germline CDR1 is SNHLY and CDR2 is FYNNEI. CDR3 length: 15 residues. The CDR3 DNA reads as TGTGCCAGCAGTGAAGGGACAGTTGCTGGAAACACCATATATTTT. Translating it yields CASSEGTVAGNTIYF.

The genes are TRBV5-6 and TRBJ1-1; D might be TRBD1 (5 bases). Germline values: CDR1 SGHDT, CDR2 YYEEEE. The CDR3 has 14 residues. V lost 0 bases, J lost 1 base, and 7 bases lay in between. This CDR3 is CASSLGQQNTEAFF. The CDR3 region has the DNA TGTGCCAGCAGCTTGGGACAGCAGAACACTGAAGCTTTCTTT. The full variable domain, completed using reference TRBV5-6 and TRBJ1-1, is DAGVTQSPTHLIKTRGQQVTLRCSPKSGHDTVSWYQQALGQGPQFIFQYYEEEERQRGNFPDRFSGHQFPNYSSELNVNALLLGDSALYLCASSLGQQNTEAFFGQGTRLTVV.

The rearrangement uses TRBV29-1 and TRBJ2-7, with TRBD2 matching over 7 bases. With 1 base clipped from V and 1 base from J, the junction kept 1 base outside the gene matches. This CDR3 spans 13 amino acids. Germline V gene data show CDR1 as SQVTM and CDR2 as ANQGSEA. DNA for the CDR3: TGCAGCGTTGAAGGGACTAGATCCTACGAGCAGTACTTC. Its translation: CSVEGTRSYEQYF.

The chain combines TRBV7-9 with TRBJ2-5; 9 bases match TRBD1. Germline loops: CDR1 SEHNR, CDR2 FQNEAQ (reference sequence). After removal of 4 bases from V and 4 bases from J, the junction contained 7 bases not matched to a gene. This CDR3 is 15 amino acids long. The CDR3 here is CASSYSGTGRETQYF. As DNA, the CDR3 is TGTGCCAGCAGCTATTCCGGGACAGGGCGAGAGACCCAGTACTTC.